A selection of T cell receptor beta chains follows, all from one sample in a study of CD8 T cells in ankylosing spondylitis. TCRdb analysed the 5' RACE reads with MiXCR anew, one entry per CDR3 protein. The sample contains 500,000 to 650,000 distinct CDR3 sequences, less than 6% of which appear only once. The specimen was blood, either unsorted or a sorted T cell fraction (not recorded which). The source of these receptors is a male donor with ankylosing spondylitis. The conserved cysteine and the conserved F or W are not part of the CDR3 here. Fields, in order: J gene, V gene, CDR3 length, CDR3 protein.

>TRBJ2-3|TRBV5-6|11
ASSLTEVNTQY
>TRBJ2-5|TRBV15|16
ATSRARILNFVEETQY
>TRBJ2-5|TRBV29-1|12
SVKLAGVGETQY
>TRBJ2-6|TRBV2|14
ASLRGVNSGANVLT
>TRBJ2-7|TRBV7-2|10
ASSLWSDEQY
>TRBJ2-1|TRBV5-1|9
ASSNNHEQF
>TRBJ1-2|TRBV12-3/TRBV12-4|12
ASSLTGAYYGYT
>TRBJ2-2|TRBV11-2|15
ASSSFEAITNTGELF
>TRBJ1-3|TRBV27|13
AKGGRGGFGNTIY
>TRBJ1-2|TRBV20-1|12
SAPNGRLAYGYT
>TRBJ2-1|TRBV5-1|14
ASSLGQRASYNEQF
>TRBJ1-6|TRBV18|15
ASSPRRESSYNSPLH
>TRBJ2-1|TRBV18|16
ASSPERSGWGRYNEQF
>TRBJ2-1|TRBV5-1|10
ASSSGLYEQF
>TRBJ1-2|TRBV27|12
ASSLSGPDYGYT
>TRBJ1-5|TRBV5-1|11
ASRKSSDQPQH
>TRBJ2-1|TRBV29-1|13
SVPPGQRGYNEQF
>TRBJ1-2|TRBV20-1|12
SARGRSRGGGYT
>TRBJ2-1|TRBV14|11
ASSLPPVNEQF
>TRBJ2-3|TRBV28|14
ASSSSGFLETDTQY
>TRBJ1-2|TRBV30|11
AWSLTGGRGYT
>TRBJ2-5|TRBV5-6|10
ASNTWGETQY
>TRBJ1-1|TRBV6-1|15
ASSEPSRASMNTEAF
>TRBJ2-1|TRBV6-5|10
ASSAGEGEQF
>TRBJ2-1|TRBV20-1|13
SARGSGTSYNEQF
>TRBJ1-2|TRBV6-5|13
ASSYSIGQGYGYT
>TRBJ2-7|TRBV12-3/TRBV12-4|12
ASSYERGHYEQY
>TRBJ2-2|TRBV7-9|14
ASSLRGTPNTGELF
>TRBJ2-1|TRBV10-3|13
AISEGGGRSDEQF
>TRBJ1-5|TRBV20-1|10
SAGTGNQPQH
>TRBJ2-1|TRBV20-1|14
SARDSSGRAYNEQF
>TRBJ2-7|TRBV5-1|12
ASSLSRGLSEQY
>TRBJ2-1|TRBV7-8|13
ASSLWRVASNEQF
>TRBJ2-7|TRBV2|16
AFSLRPFPGGVGYEQY
>TRBJ2-1|TRBV20-1|12
SGGSGLAGFEQF
>TRBJ1-5|TRBV27|14
ATSPWGSASNQPQH
>TRBJ2-3|TRBV5-1|14
ASSLGVRGATDTQY
>TRBJ1-4|TRBV29-1|11
SVGAIGNEKLF
>TRBJ1-1|TRBV11-2|18
ASSLDSWLTLQSTNTEAF
>TRBJ1-6|TRBV20-1|13
SAKYGGVNNSPLH
>TRBJ2-1|TRBV2|14
ASSPGWGGINNEQF
>TRBJ2-1|TRBV27|12
ASSERGSYNEQF
>TRBJ1-5|TRBV11-2|12
ASSLGTAYQPQH
>TRBJ1-4|TRBV28|13
ASSLTGQGGEKLF
>TRBJ1-2|TRBV20-1|13
SAKLEEQGDYGYT
>TRBJ1-1|TRBV10-3|12
AIRDRVSNTEAF
>TRBJ2-7|TRBV20-1|11
SANSGNSYEQY
>TRBJ1-2|TRBV5-1|12
ASSLAGGALRYT
>TRBJ1-4|TRBV20-1|10
SARDGPRELF
>TRBJ1-4|TRBV13|12
ASSQGRGNEKLF
>TRBJ2-1|TRBV20-1|12
SAGGALSYNEQF
>TRBJ2-1|TRBV12-3/TRBV12-4|14
ASSRQKGSYYNEQF
>TRBJ1-2|TRBV28|16
ASSTFERTGGASGGYT
>TRBJ1-2|TRBV12-3/TRBV12-4|12
ASSGDNWSYGYT
>TRBJ2-1|TRBV9|12
ASSVVRVYNEQF
>TRBJ1-2|TRBV20-1|11
SADDRANYGYT
>TRBJ2-3|TRBV29-1|12
SVGRGAFTDTQY